The rows below give T cell receptor beta chains drawn from one sample of a study of blood T cells in healthy people across ages. TCRdb recomputed calls from the 5' RACE reads with MiXCR, one row per CDR3 protein. Here the sample spans around 990,000 distinct CDR3 sequences, 20% to 25% being singletons. Separately, the same data were catalogued under a study of T cells of mothers and their children.

Sequencing was performed on blood. The receptor set was obtained from a girl under 10 years old in good health. Both conserved end residues are part of each CDR3. The order of the fields is D gene, J gene, clone size, V gene, CDR3 DNA, CDR3 protein. D genes are given only for firm matches. Expanded clones are given a class, and other clones once, few, many or no size at all.

D gene: TRBD2
J gene: TRBJ2-3
clone size: -
V gene: TRBV7-9
CDR3 DNA: TGTGCCAGCAGCCCCGGCCGGGGGGTCGGCACAGATCCGCAGTATTTT
CDR3 protein: CASSPGRGVGTDPQYF

D gene: TRBD2
J gene: TRBJ2-1
clone size: few
V gene: TRBV2
CDR3 DNA: TGTGCCAGCAGTGGCGGGGGGGCATTCGGTGAGCAGTTCTTC
CDR3 protein: CASSGGGAFGEQFF

D gene: TRBD2
J gene: TRBJ2-7
clone size: few
V gene: TRBV7-6
CDR3 DNA: TGTGCCAGCGGCGGTACCGGGACTAGCGACGAGCAGTACTTC
CDR3 protein: CASGGTGTSDEQYF

D gene: TRBD1
J gene: TRBJ1-2
clone size: few
V gene: TRBV27
CDR3 DNA: TGTGCCAGCACAGGGGGTGCAGGCTACACCTTC
CDR3 protein: CASTGGAGYTF

D gene: -
J gene: TRBJ1-4
clone size: few
V gene: TRBV7-2
CDR3 DNA: TGTGCCAGCAGCATCGGACCGGGGTATACTAATGAAAAACTGTTTTTT
CDR3 protein: CASSIGPGYTNEKLFF

D gene: TRBD2
J gene: TRBJ2-1
clone size: few
V gene: TRBV24-1
CDR3 DNA: TGTGCCACCAGTGATTCCCGGACTAGCGGGAGGTCCTCCTACAATGAGCAGTTCTTC
CDR3 protein: CATSDSRTSGRSSYNEQFF

D gene: -
J gene: TRBJ2-1
clone size: -
V gene: TRBV12-3/TRBV12-4
CDR3 DNA: TGTGCCAGCAGGGACCTCGCGGGGATTGTCAATGAGCAGTTCTTC
CDR3 protein: CASRDLAGIVNEQFF

D gene: -
J gene: TRBJ2-6
clone size: few
V gene: TRBV5-1
CDR3 DNA: TGCGCCAGCAGCGCACTAGGACTCTCTGGGGCCAACGTCCTGACTTTC
CDR3 protein: CASSALGLSGANVLTF

D gene: -
J gene: TRBJ1-4
clone size: many
V gene: TRBV6-1
CDR3 DNA: TGTGCCAGCAGTGAAAGGTCTCCAAAACTGTTTTTT
CDR3 protein: CASSERSPKLFF

D gene: TRBD1
J gene: TRBJ2-7
clone size: few
V gene: TRBV29-1
CDR3 DNA: TGCAGCGCCACACCGGGACAGGACTACGAGCAGTACTTC
CDR3 protein: CSATPGQDYEQYF

D gene: -
J gene: TRBJ2-5
clone size: -
V gene: TRBV19
CDR3 DNA: TGTGCCAGTAGTACCCCTACGCCGGGACACTTCTCAACGGAGACCCAGTACTTC
CDR3 protein: CASSTPTPGHFSTETQYF

D gene: -
J gene: TRBJ1-4
clone size: -
V gene: TRBV5-5
CDR3 DNA: TGTGCCAGCAGCCCCATCCGGGTCGACGGAGGATTAATCGAAAAACTGTTTTTT
CDR3 protein: CASSPIRVDGGLIEKLFF

D gene: -
J gene: TRBJ2-1
clone size: -
V gene: TRBV4-1
CDR3 DNA: TGCGCCAGCAGCCCCCCAGGGTCAACCTACAATGAGCAGTTCTTC
CDR3 protein: CASSPPGSTYNEQFF

D gene: TRBD2
J gene: TRBJ2-3
clone size: -
V gene: TRBV12-3/TRBV12-4
CDR3 DNA: TGTGCCAGCAGTCCCTATTTAAAGCGGGAGGATGCAGATACGCAGTATTTT
CDR3 protein: CASSPYLKREDADTQYF

D gene: -
J gene: TRBJ2-1
clone size: few
V gene: TRBV28
CDR3 DNA: TGTGCCAGCAGTTTTGTAAAGGGACACCTCCAGGACAATGAACAGTTCTTC
CDR3 protein: CASSFVKGHLQDNEQFF

D gene: -
J gene: TRBJ2-3
clone size: few
V gene: TRBV7-2
CDR3 DNA: TGTGCCAGCAGCCGCTGGGTTGAAGGCACAGATACGCAGTATTTT
CDR3 protein: CASSRWVEGTDTQYF

D gene: -
J gene: TRBJ1-5
clone size: few
V gene: TRBV6-2/TRBV6-3
CDR3 DNA: TGTGCCAGCAGTATCCTCGGGCCCCAGCATTTT
CDR3 protein: CASSILGPQHF

D gene: TRBD2
J gene: TRBJ2-5
clone size: few
V gene: TRBV7-3
CDR3 DNA: TGTGCCAGCAGCCGTTTAGCGGGGTTAGAGACCCAGTACTTC
CDR3 protein: CASSRLAGLETQYF

D gene: -
J gene: TRBJ2-1
clone size: few
V gene: TRBV4-1
CDR3 DNA: TGCGCCAGCAGCCAAGTACCCGCTAGCCCCTCGCGTGAGCAGTTCTTC
CDR3 protein: CASSQVPASPSREQFF

D gene: TRBD2
J gene: TRBJ2-1
clone size: -
V gene: TRBV4-1
CDR3 DNA: TGCGCCAGCAGCCAAGCACCGGGACTAGCGGACAATGAGCAGTTCTTC
CDR3 protein: CASSQAPGLADNEQFF

D gene: -
J gene: TRBJ2-1
clone size: many
V gene: TRBV20-1
CDR3 DNA: TGCAGTGCTAGCGGGAGCTCCTACAATGAGCAGTTCTTC
CDR3 protein: CSASGSSYNEQFF

D gene: TRBD2
J gene: TRBJ2-5
clone size: few
V gene: TRBV4-3
CDR3 DNA: TGCGCCAGCAGCCAATTTAGCGGGGGACAAGAGACCCAGTACTTC
CDR3 protein: CASSQFSGGQETQYF

D gene: -
J gene: TRBJ2-3
clone size: -
V gene: TRBV29-1
CDR3 DNA: TGCAGCGCCAAAAACACAGATACGCAGTATTTT
CDR3 protein: CSAKNTDTQYF

D gene: -
J gene: TRBJ2-1
clone size: -
V gene: TRBV12-3/TRBV12-4
CDR3 DNA: TGTGCCAGCAGTTTCGTCCGGGGTTCCTACAATGAGCAGTTCTTC
CDR3 protein: CASSFVRGSYNEQFF

D gene: -
J gene: TRBJ2-7
clone size: -
V gene: TRBV3-1
CDR3 DNA: TGTGCCAGCAGCCAAGGCGGCGGCCCTCGGAAGCAGTACTTC
CDR3 protein: CASSQGGGPRKQYF

D gene: TRBD2
J gene: TRBJ2-5
clone size: few
V gene: TRBV5-1
CDR3 DNA: TGCGCCAGCAGCTTGGGTAGGACTAGCGGCCAAGAGACCCAGTACTTC
CDR3 protein: CASSLGRTSGQETQYF

D gene: -
J gene: TRBJ1-6
clone size: few
V gene: TRBV2
CDR3 DNA: TGTGCCAGCCGGGGGAGGCTGGATTCACCCCTCCACTTT
CDR3 protein: CASRGRLDSPLHF

D gene: -
J gene: TRBJ1-6
clone size: -
V gene: TRBV7-9
CDR3 DNA: TGTGCCAGCAGCCCAAAGGGGACCCATTCACCCCTCCACTTT
CDR3 protein: CASSPKGTHSPLHF

D gene: TRBD2
J gene: TRBJ2-2
clone size: -
V gene: TRBV4-1
CDR3 DNA: TGCGCCAGCAGCCAAGTCGCCGATTCCAGAGCGGGAGCGAGGAGCGGGGAGCTGTTTTTT
CDR3 protein: CASSQVADSRAGARSGELFF